The 11 T cell receptor beta chains below come from one sample, sequenced in a study of T cell changes during pregnancy in multiple sclerosis. TCRdb's table, derived via immunoSEQ multiplex PCR, lists solely in-frame clones and lacks some. The repertoire holds 70,000 or so clones, with 75% to 95% as singletons. Material: CD4+ T cells from peripheral blood mononuclear cells, obtained before pregnancy. The receptors were gathered from a female donor with multiple sclerosis, enrolled in a pregnancy study.

This clone is medium-sized within its sample. This chain's CDR3 is CASSDWAGRDTGELFF. The DNA of the CDR3 is TGCGCCAGCAGTGATTGGGCGGGACGGGACACCGGGGAGCTGTTTTTT. The V call is TRBV10-1, the J call TRBJ2-2; a possible D gene is TRBD2 (6 bases). Germline lookup yields CDR1 WNHNN and CDR2 SYGVQD (reference sequence). This CDR3 contains 16 residues. Between the trimmed V and J ends, which lost 3 bases and 3 bases, there was a span of 14 bases.

The chain combines TRBV7-6 with TRBJ2-7; 7 nucleotides agree with TRBD2. Trimming at V came to 5 bases and at J to 4 bases, leaving 8 bases not matched to a gene. Germline V gives CDR1 SGHVS, CDR2 FNYEAQ. The CDR3 extends over 14 amino acids. CDR3 amino acids: CASSRRGGPYEQYF. CDR3 in DNA: TGTGCCAGCAGCCGCCGCGGGGGACCGTACGAGCAGTACTTC.

The chain carries TRBV18 and TRBJ2-3; 7 bases match TRBD2. Germline trimming cut 3 bases from V and 2 bases from J; bases unmatched to any gene: 5. In germline, CDR1 is KGHSH, CDR2 LQKENI. The CDR3 runs 15 residues. The DNA of the CDR3 is TGTGCCAGCTCACCCCCAGCGGGGATCACAGATACGCAGTATTTT. Its protein product is CASSPPAGITDTQYF.

A single count supports this clone. The genes are TRBV19 and TRBJ1-2, with a tentative D call TRBD1 (5 bases). The V end lost 4 bases, the J end lost 6 bases, and 15 bases lay between the germline ends. The CDR3 loop spans 14 amino acids. CDR1 and CDR2 (germline): LNHDA, SQIVND (reference sequence). The CDR3 sequence is CASSTPGRTNGYTF. CDR3 DNA sequence: TGTGCCAGTAGTACCCCTGGCAGGACAAATGGCTACACCTTC.

The chain links TRBV7-2 to TRBJ2-3, with TRBD2 matching over 8 bases. Germline CDR1 SGHTA, CDR2 FQGNSA. J was trimmed by 0 bases and V by 5 bases; bases with no gene match: 13. The CDR3 totals 18 residues. The CDR3 region has the DNA TGTGCCAGCAGCCCACGTTTAAGGGCGGGGGGAAGCACAGATACGCAGTATTTT. This codes for CASSPRLRAGGSTDTQYF. Based on the CDR3 plus reference TRBV7-2 and TRBJ2-3, the full variable domain is GAGVSQSPSNKVTEKGKDVELRCDPISGHTALYWYRQSLGQGLEFLIYFQGNSAPDKSGLPSDRFSAERTGGSVSTLTIQRTQQEDSAVYLCASSPRLRAGGSTDTQYFGPGTRLTVL.

CDR3 in DNA: TGTGCCAGTACTTCAGCGGGAGGGCCGACGGCGCAGTATTTT. Its protein product is CASTSAGGPTAQYF. The V and J genes are TRBV19 and TRBJ2-3, with TRBD2 matching 10 bases. In germline, CDR1 is LNHDA, CDR2 SQIVND (reference sequence). V was clipped by 7 bases and J by 10 bases; unmatched bases: 11. The CDR3 consists of 14 residues.

CDR3: CASISAGGSSYNEQFF. The CDR3 nucleotides read TGTGCCAGCATATCAGCGGGAGGGAGCTCCTACAATGAGCAGTTCTTC. V is TRBV6-6 and J is TRBJ2-1, with 10 bases identical to TRBD2. The germline V gene has CDR1 MNHNY and CDR2 SVGAGI (reference sequence). The V and J ends lost 7 bases and 0 bases, in that order; junction bases with no gene match: 6. The CDR3 covers 16 residues.

The chain joins TRBV7-8 to TRBJ2-4; D is uncertain. The germline V and J ends were trimmed by 3 bases and 1 base, with 13 bases remaining between them. The CDR3 has 16 amino acids. Germline CDR1 is SGHVS and CDR2 is FQNEAQ. CDR3 sequence: CASSLVAHEAKNIQYF. The DNA of the CDR3 is TGTGCCAGCAGCTTGGTCGCTCACGAGGCCAAAAACATTCAGTACTTC.

The table lists this clone with a count of one. V usage is TRBV6-5 and J usage is TRBJ1-2, with D possibly TRBD1 on 6 matching bases. CDR1 is MNHEY and CDR2 is SVGAGI in the germline V gene. V was clipped by 5 bases and J by 4 bases, with 11 bases between them. CDR3 length: 13 amino acids. CDR3 bases: TGTGCCAGCAGTGCACAGGGTTTCTATGGCTACACCTTC. This gives the protein CASSAQGFYGYTF.

The chain employs TRBV11-2 and TRBJ1-6, with 8 nucleotides matching TRBD1. The CDR3 is made up of 15 amino acids. Germline V CDR1 and CDR2: SGHAT, FQNNGV. V was pared by 7 bases and J by 10 bases, with 12 bases of the junction left unmatched. CDR3 nucleotides: TGTGCCAGCAACCCTTCAGGGGGCGCTGGGTCACCCCTCCACTTT. Translated: CASNPSGGAGSPLHF.

This chain connects TRBV9 to TRBJ1-1, with 7 bases matching TRBD1. CDR3 length: 17 amino acids. In germline, CDR1 is SGDLS, CDR2 YYNGEE. V lost 4 bases to trimming and J lost 5 bases; unmatched junction nucleotides: 17. CDR3 nucleotides: TGTGCCAGCAGCCCCCGGACGGGTAGACAGGGAGATACTGAAGCTTTCTTT. This sequence encodes CASSPRTGRQGDTEAFF.